This T cell receptor (beta chain) was captured in a study of Tregs in tolerant kidney transplant recipients. Related graft donors supplied nonmyeloablative bone marrow transplants, and mixed chimerism was transient. Clones were sequenced by immunoSEQ multiplex PCR, and TCRdb holds only the in-frame ones, with some missing. The table shows tens of thousands of clones, with approximately 90% occurring only once. Germline CDR1 reads MDHEN; CDR2 reads SYDVKM. The CDR3 runs 13 residues. V lost 2 bases, J lost 2 bases, and 6 bases lay in between. Sequencing used CD8+ T cells from blood (PBMCs), obtained 24 months after the transplant. The sequence was collected from a human patient who received a combined kidney and bone marrow transplant. The graft donor may be the source of some T cells. V usage is TRBV28 and J usage is TRBJ1-1, with D uncertain. The chain's CDR3 is CASSLRHNTEAFF. In DNA form, the CDR3 reads TGTGCCAGCAGTTTACGACACAACACTGAAGCTTTCTTT.